This entry concerns a single TCR beta chain. Antigen unknown. Germline values: CDR1 SGDLS, CDR2 YYNGEE. CDR3 length: 14 residues. V was shortened by 0 bases and J by 8 bases, with 12 bases between the two germline ends. This specimen comes from a study of graft-versus-host responses after intestinal transplantation. Study-wide background: Anti-thymocyte globulin served as induction for all recipients, who then took tacrolimus and steroids for about 3 years.

Study-wide points: Detected in recipient marrow were GvH clones, some of which were first observed in ileum or blood. The highest levels of circulating GvH clones went along with early declines in HvG clones after transplant.

The assay was immunoSEQ multiplex PCR, and TCRdb's table has in-frame clones only and misses some. The data hold around 92,000 clones, with 86% observed a single time. The sequenced sample was PBMCs, obtained 255 days after intestinal transplant. This sequence was found in a human patient who received an intestinal transplant, so some T cells may come from the graft donor. The V gene is TRBV9, the J gene TRBJ2-1; a possible D gene is TRBD1 (6 bases). Here the CDR3 DNA reads TGTGCCAGCAGCGTAGTAGGTGGGGGCCATGAGCAGTTCTTC. It encodes CASSVVGGGHEQFF.